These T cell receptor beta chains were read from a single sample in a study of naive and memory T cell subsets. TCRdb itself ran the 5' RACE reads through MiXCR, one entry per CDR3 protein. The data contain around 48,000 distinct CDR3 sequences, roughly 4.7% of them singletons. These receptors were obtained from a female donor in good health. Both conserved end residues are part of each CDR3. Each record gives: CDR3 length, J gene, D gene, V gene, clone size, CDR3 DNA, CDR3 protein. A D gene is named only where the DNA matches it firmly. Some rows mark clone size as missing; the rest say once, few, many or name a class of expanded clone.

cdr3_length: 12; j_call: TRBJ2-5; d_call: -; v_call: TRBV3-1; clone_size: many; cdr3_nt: TGTGCCAGCAGCCAAGTCGTAGAGACCCAGTACTTC; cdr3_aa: CASSQVVETQYF
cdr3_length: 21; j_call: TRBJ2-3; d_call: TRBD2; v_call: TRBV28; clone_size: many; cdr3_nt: TGTGCCAGCACTTCCCAACCAACGCCTAGACTAGCGGGAGAAAGAACAGATACGCAGTATTTT; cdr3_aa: CASTSQPTPRLAGERTDTQYF
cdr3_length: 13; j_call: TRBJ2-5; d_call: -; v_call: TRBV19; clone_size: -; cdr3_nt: TGTGCCAGTAGTACGGACAGAACTGGGACCCAGTACTTC; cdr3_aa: CASSTDRTGTQYF
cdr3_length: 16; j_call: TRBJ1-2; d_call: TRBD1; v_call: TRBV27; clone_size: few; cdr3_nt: TGTGCCAGCAGTTTACTCCGGGACAGGGCTAACTATGGCGACACCTTC; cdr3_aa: CASSLLRDRANYGDTF
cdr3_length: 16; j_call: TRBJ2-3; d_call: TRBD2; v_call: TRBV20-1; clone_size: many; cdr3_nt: TGCAGTGCTAGAGGTTTGCGGGAGGGCCGATCAGATACGCAGTATTTT; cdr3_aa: CSARGLREGRSDTQYF
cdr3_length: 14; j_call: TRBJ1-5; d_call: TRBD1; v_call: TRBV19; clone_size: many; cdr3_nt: TGTGCCAGTGGACAGGCCTCAAGCAATCAGCCCCAGCATTTT; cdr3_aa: CASGQASSNQPQHF
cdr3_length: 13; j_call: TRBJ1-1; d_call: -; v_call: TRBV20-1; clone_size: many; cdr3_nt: TGCAGTGCTAGAGATGGAGCGAACACTGAAGCTTTCTTT; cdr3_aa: CSARDGANTEAFF
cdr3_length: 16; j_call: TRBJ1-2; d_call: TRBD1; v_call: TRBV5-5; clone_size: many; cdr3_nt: TGTGCCAGCAGCTTGGTCGTCGGGGGACAGGCGAGTGGCTACACCTTC; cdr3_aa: CASSLVVGGQASGYTF
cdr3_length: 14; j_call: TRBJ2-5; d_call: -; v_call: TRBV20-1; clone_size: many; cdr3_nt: TGCAGTGCAGCTGAAGGTCCGAGCCAAGAGACCCAGTACTTC; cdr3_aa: CSAAEGPSQETQYF
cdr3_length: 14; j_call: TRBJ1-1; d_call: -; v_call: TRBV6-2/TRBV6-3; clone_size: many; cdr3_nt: TGTGCCAGCAGTTACCCCCAGGAGAACACTGAAGCTTTCTTT; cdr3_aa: CASSYPQENTEAFF
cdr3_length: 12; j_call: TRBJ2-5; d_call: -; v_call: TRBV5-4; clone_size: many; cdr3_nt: TGTGCCAGCAGCTTGGTCTCAGAGACCCAGTACTTC; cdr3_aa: CASSLVSETQYF
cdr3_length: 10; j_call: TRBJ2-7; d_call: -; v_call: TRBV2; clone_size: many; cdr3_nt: TGTGCCAGCATTGGGTACGAGCAGTACTTC; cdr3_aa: CASIGYEQYF
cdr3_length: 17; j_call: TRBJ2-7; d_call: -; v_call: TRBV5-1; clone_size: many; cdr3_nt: TGCGCCAGCAGCCCAACATCCCTCGGCGGCCGGGGCTACGAGCAGTACTTC; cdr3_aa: CASSPTSLGGRGYEQYF
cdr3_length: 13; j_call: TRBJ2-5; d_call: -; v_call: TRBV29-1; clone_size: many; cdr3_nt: TGCAGCGGGGAGAGGGAGCTCCAAGAGACCCAGTACTTC; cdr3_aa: CSGERELQETQYF
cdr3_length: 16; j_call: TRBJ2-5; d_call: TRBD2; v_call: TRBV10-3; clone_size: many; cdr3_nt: TGTGCCATCAGTGCGGGACTAGCGGGAACCCAAGAGACCCAGTACTTC; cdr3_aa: CAISAGLAGTQETQYF
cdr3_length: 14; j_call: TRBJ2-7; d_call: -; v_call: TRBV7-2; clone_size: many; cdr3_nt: TGTGCCAGCAGCTTAGTACCAGGTTCGGGCGAGCAGTACTTC; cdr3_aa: CASSLVPGSGEQYF
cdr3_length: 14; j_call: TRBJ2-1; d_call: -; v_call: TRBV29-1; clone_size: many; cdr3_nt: TGCAGCGTTGAGGAGGCAGGGGTTCGCAATGAGCAGTTCTTC; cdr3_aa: CSVEEAGVRNEQFF
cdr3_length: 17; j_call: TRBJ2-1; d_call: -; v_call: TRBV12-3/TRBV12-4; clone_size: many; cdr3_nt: TGTGCCAGCAGTTCAGGGGCCCCCTTAGTTCCCTACAATGAGCAGTTCTTC; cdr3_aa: CASSSGAPLVPYNEQFF
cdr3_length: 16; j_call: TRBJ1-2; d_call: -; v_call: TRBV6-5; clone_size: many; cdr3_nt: TGTGCCAGCAGTTACACCAGGGGTGAAATTCGGTATGGCTACACCTTC; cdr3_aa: CASSYTRGEIRYGYTF
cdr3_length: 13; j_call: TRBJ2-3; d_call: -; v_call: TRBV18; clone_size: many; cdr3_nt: TGTGCCAGCTCACCACCGAACCCTGATACGCAGTATTTT; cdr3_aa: CASSPPNPDTQYF
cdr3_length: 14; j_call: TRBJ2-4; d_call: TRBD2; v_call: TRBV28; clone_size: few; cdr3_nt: TGTGCCAGCAGTCTACTAGCGGGAAGAAACATTCAGTACTTC; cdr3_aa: CASSLLAGRNIQYF
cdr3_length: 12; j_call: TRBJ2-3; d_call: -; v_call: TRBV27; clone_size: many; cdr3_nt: TGTGCCAGCAGTTTATCTGGGGATACGCAGTATTTT; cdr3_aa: CASSLSGDTQYF
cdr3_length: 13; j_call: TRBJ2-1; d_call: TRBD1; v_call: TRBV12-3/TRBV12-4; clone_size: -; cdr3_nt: TGTGCCACCCTGGCACAGGGGGCTGGACAGCAGTTCTTC; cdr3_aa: CATLAQGAGQQFF
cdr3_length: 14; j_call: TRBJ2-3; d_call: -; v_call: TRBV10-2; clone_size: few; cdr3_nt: TGCGCCAGCAGTGATAGCGGAGCCACAGATACGCAGTATTTT; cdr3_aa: CASSDSGATDTQYF
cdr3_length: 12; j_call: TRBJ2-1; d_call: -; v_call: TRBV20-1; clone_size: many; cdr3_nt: TGCAGTGCTAGGAGAAACTACAATGAGCAGTTCTTC; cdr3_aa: CSARRNYNEQFF
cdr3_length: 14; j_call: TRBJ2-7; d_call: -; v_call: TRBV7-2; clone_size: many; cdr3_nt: TGTGCCAGCAGCTTAGACGGGGCAACCTACGAGCAGTACTTC; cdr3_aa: CASSLDGATYEQYF